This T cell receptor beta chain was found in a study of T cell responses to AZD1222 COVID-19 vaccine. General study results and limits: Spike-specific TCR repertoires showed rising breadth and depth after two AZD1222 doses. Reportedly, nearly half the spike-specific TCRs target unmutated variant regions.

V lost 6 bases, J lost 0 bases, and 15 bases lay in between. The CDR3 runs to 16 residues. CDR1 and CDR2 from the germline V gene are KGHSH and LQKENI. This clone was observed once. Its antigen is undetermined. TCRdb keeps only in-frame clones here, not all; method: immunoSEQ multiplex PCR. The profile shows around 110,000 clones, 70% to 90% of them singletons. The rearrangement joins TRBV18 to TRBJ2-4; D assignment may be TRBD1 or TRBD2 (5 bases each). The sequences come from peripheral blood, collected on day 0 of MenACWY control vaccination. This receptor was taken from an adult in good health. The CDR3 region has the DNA TGTGCCAGCTCCCCTGGTACGGGGCTAGCCAAAAACATTCAGTACTTC. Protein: CASSPGTGLAKNIQYF.